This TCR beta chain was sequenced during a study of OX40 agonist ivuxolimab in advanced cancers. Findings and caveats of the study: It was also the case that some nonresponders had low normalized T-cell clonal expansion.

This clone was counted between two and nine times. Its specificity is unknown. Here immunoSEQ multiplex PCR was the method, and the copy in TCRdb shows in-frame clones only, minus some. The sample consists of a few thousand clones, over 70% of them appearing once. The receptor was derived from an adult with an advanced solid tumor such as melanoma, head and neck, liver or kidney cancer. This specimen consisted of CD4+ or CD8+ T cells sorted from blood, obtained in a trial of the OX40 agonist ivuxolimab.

This CDR3 reads CASSLSGEMFYEQYF. The DNA of the CDR3 is TGTGCCAGCAGTTTGTCAGGGGAAATGTTCTACGAGCAGTACTTC. The genes are TRBV27 and TRBJ2-7; maybe TRBD1 (6 bases). The CDR3 has 15 residues. Germline V CDR1 and CDR2: MNHEY, SMNVEV (reference sequence). Trimming pared 3 bases from V and 3 bases from J, leaving 15 bases between.